The rows below give T cell receptor beta chains drawn from one sample of a study of T cells in Graves' hyperthyroidism and ophthalmopathy. TCRdb called the multiplex PCR reads again in MiXCR, with one record for every CDR3 protein. The sample yields fewer than 350,000 distinct CDR3 sequences, around 18% seen once. Sequencing used blood. These receptors originate from a woman aged 40 to 50 with Graves' ophthalmopathy. Each CDR3 is given with its conserved first and last residue. The order of the fields is D gene, CDR3 length, J gene, V gene, clone size, CDR3 DNA, CDR3 protein. D genes are given only for firm matches. Expanded clones get a size class; other rows say once, few or many, or leave the size out.

TRBD1 | 14 | TRBJ2-7 | TRBV7-7 | many | TGTGCTAGCAGCGCAAAAGGGGGCGCGGGCGAGCAGTACTTC | CASSAKGGAGEQYF
TRBD1 | 13 | TRBJ1-5 | TRBV2 | few | TGTGCCAGCAGCTGGACAGGGAATCAGCCCCAGCATTTT | CASSWTGNQPQHF
TRBD1 | 12 | TRBJ2-7 | TRBV20-1 | many | TGCAGTGCTACCCGACAGGGGTTCGAGCAGTACTTC | CSATRQGFEQYF
- | 13 | TRBJ1-1 | TRBV3-1 | - | TGTGCCAGCAGCCGAGCTGGGTCAGCTGAAGCTTTCTTT | CASSRAGSAEAFF
TRBD1 | 16 | TRBJ2-7 | TRBV11-1 | - | TGTGCCAGCAGCTCACGTCCGGCCGGGACAGAGGACGAGCAGTACTTC | CASSSRPAGTEDEQYF
TRBD2 | 19 | TRBJ2-7 | TRBV28 | many | TGTGCCAGCAAACCACCGGGACTAGCGGGAGGGCCGTCCTCCTACGAGCAGTACTTC | CASKPPGLAGGPSSYEQYF
- | 14 | TRBJ2-5 | TRBV12-3/TRBV12-4 | many | TGTGCCAGCAGGTCCACCGGGACCAAAGAGACCCAGTACTTC | CASRSTGTKETQYF
TRBD1 | 15 | TRBJ2-2 | TRBV2 | many | TGTGCCAGCACCCGAAGGACAGGGAACACCGGGGAGCTGTTTTTT | CASTRRTGNTGELFF
- | 15 | TRBJ2-7 | TRBV13 | many | TGTGCCAGCAGCTTGTTAGACGGTGTCTCCTACGAGCAGTACTTC | CASSLLDGVSYEQYF
- | 11 | TRBJ1-2 | TRBV30 | - | TGTGCCTGGAGTCATAGGGGCGGCTACACCTTC | CAWSHRGGYTF
- | 13 | TRBJ1-1 | TRBV6-5 | many | TGTGCCAGCAGTCGCGACATTAACACTGAAGCTTTCTTT | CASSRDINTEAFF
- | 12 | TRBJ2-5 | TRBV6-5 | - | TGTGCCAGCAGTTACAACAGACGGACCCAGTACTTC | CASSYNRRTQYF
- | 13 | TRBJ2-7 | TRBV20-1 | - | TGCAGTGCTCCCGGCAGGGTCGTCTACGAGCAGTACTTC | CSAPGRVVYEQYF
TRBD1 | 16 | TRBJ1-5 | TRBV19 | many | TGTGCCAGTAGTATCATAGCCGGACAGGGCAGTCAGCCCCAGCATTTT | CASSIIAGQGSQPQHF
- | 13 | TRBJ1-1 | TRBV28 | many | TGTGCCAGCAGTTTACAGGGCGTTACTGAAGCTTTCTTT | CASSLQGVTEAFF
TRBD2 | 15 | TRBJ2-5 | TRBV7-9 | many | TGTGCCAGCAGCTTAACTAGCGGGATCCAAGAGACCCAGTACTTC | CASSLTSGIQETQYF
TRBD1 | 17 | TRBJ1-1 | TRBV6-1 | - | TGTGCCAGCAGTGCAAGGACGGGACAGGGGCCCGCGAAGGTAGCTTTCTTT | CASSARTGQGPAKVAFF
TRBD1 | 15 | TRBJ2-5 | TRBV15 | - | TGTGCCACCAGCAGTCGGACAGGGGGCGTGGAGACCCAGTACTTC | CATSSRTGGVETQYF
TRBD1 | 15 | TRBJ1-3 | TRBV5-4 | many | TGTGCCAGCAGCATAGACAGGGGATCTGGAAACACCATATATTTT | CASSIDRGSGNTIYF
TRBD1 | 16 | TRBJ2-7 | TRBV6-5 | many | TGTGCCAGCAGTTATTTCGGGACAGGGCCTTACTACGAGCAGTACTTC | CASSYFGTGPYYEQYF
- | 12 | TRBJ2-7 | TRBV7-2 | - | TGTGCCAGCAGCAACAACTGGTACGAGCAGTACTTC | CASSNNWYEQYF
- | 16 | TRBJ1-1 | TRBV6-5 | many | TGTGCCAGCAGTTCCACCATTACAGGATTGAACACTGAAGCTTTCTTT | CASSSTITGLNTEAFF
- | 13 | TRBJ2-6 | TRBV27 | many | TGTGCCAGCAGCTATGCCGGGGCCAACGTCCTGACTTTC | CASSYAGANVLTF
- | 14 | TRBJ2-7 | TRBV30 | many | TGTGCCTGGAGTAAAGGGACAACTCCTTACGAGCAGTACTTC | CAWSKGTTPYEQYF